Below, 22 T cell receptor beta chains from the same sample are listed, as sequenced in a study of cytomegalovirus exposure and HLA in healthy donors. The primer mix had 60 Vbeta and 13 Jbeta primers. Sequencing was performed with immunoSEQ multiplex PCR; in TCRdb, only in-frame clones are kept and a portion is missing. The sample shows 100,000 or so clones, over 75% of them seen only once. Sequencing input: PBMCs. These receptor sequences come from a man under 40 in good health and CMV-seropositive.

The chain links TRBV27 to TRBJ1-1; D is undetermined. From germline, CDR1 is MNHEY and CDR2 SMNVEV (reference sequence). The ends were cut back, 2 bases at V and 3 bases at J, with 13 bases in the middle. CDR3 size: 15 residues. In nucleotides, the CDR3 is TGTGCCAGCAGTTTAAGGCCAGTGCGGCACACTGAAGCTTTCTTT. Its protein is CASSLRPVRHTEAFF.

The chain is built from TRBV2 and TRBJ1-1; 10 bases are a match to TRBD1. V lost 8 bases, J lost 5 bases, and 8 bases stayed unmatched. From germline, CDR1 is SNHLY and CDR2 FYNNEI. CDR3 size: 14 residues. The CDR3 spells CASPPQDRGTEAFF. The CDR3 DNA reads TGTGCCAGCCCACCCCAGGACAGGGGGACTGAAGCTTTCTTT.

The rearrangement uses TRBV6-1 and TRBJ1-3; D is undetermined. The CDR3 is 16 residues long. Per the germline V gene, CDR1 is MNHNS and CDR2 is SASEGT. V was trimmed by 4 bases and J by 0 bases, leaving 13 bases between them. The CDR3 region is CASSVSTLTSGNTIYF. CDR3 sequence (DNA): TGTGCCAGCAGTGTGTCGACATTAACCTCTGGAAACACCATATATTTT.

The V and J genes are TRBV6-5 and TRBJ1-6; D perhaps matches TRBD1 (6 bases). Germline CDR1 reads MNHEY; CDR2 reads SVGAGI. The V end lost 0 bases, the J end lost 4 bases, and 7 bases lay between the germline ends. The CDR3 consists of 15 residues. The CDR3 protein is CASSYSGQYNSPLHF. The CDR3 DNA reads TGTGCCAGCAGTTACTCCGGACAGTATAATTCACCCCTCCACTTT.

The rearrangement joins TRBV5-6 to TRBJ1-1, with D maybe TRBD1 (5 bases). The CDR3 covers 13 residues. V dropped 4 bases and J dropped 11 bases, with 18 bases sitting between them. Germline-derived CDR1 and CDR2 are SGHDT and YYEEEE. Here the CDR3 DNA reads TGTGCCAGCAGCCTGGGGGGGGTTACTCTGGCTTTCTTT. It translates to CASSLGGVTLAFF.

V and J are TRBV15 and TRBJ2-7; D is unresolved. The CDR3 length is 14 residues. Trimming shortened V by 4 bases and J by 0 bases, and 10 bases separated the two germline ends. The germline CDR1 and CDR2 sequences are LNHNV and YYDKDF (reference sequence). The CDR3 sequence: CATSTRPHSYEQYF. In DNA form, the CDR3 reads TGTGCCACCAGCACCAGGCCCCACTCCTACGAGCAGTACTTC.

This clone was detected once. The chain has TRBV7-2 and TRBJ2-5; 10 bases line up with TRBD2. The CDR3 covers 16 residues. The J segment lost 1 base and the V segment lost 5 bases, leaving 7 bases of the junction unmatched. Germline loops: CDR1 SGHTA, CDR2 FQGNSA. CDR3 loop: CASSISTSGAQETQYF. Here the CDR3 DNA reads TGTGCCAGCAGCATTAGTACTAGCGGGGCCCAAGAGACCCAGTACTTC.

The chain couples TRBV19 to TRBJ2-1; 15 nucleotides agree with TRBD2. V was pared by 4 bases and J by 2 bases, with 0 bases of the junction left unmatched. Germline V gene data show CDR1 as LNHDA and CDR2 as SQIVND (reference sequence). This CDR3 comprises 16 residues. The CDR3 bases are TGTGCCAGTAGTAGGACTAGCGGGGGGGCCTACAATGAGCAGTTCTTC. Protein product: CASSRTSGGAYNEQFF. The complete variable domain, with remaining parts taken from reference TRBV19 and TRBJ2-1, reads DGGITQSPKYLFRKEGQNVTLSCEQNLNHDAMYWYRQDPGQGLRLIYYSQIVNDFQKGDIAEGYSVSREKKESFPLTVTSAQKNPTAFYLCASSRTSGGAYNEQFFGPGTRLTVL.

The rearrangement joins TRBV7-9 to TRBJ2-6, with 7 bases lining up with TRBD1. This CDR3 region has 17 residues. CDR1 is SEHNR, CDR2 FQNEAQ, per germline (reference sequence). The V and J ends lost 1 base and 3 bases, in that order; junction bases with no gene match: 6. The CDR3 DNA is TGTGCCAGCAGCTTAGGACAGGGTGGCTTTGGGGCCAACGTCCTGACTTTC. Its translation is CASSLGQGGFGANVLTF.

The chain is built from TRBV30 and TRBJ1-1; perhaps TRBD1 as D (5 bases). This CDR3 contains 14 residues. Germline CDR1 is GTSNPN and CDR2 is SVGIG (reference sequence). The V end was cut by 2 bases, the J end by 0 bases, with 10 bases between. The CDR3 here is CAWSWGSMNTEAFF. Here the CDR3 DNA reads TGTGCCTGGAGTTGGGGCAGTATGAACACTGAAGCTTTCTTT. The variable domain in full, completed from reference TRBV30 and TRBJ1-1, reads SQTIHQWPATLVQPVGSPLSLECTVEGTSNPNLYWYRQAAGRGLQLLFYSVGIGQISSEVPQNLSASRPQDRQFILSSKKLLLSDSGFYLCAWSWGSMNTEAFFGQGTRLTVV.

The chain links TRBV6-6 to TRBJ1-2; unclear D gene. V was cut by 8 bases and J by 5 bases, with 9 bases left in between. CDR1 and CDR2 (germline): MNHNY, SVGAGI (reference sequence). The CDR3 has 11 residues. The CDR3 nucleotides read TGTGCCAGCCTAGGACTGTATGGCTACACCTTC. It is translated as CASLGLYGYTF.

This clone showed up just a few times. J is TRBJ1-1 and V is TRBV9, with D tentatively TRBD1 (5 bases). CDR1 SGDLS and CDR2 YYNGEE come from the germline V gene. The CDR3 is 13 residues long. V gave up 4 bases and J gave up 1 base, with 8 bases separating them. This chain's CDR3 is CASSWGRNTEAFF. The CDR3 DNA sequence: TGTGCCAGCAGCTGGGGCAGGAACACTGAAGCTTTCTTT.

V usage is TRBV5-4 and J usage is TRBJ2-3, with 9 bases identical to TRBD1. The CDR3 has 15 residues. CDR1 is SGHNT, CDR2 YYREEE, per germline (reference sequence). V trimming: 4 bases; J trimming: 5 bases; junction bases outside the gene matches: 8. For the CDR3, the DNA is TGTGCCAGCAGCCGCCGGGACAGGGTTAAAGATACGCAGTATTTT. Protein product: CASSRRDRVKDTQYF.

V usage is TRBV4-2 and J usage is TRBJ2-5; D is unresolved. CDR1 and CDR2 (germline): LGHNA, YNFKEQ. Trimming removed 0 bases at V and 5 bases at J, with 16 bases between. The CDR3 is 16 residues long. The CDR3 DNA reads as TGTGCCAGCAGCCAAGACTCGCATCCCACTACGGAGACCCAGTACTTC. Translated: CASSQDSHPTTETQYF.

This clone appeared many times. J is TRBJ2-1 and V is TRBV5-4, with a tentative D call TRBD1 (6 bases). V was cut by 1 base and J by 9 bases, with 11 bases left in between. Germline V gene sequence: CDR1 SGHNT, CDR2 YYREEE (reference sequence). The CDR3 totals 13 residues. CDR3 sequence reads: CASSLMGAGEQFF. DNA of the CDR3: TGTGCCAGCAGCTTGATGGGGGCAGGTGAGCAGTTCTTC. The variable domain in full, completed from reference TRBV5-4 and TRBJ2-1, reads ETGVTQSPTHLIKTRGQQVTLRCSSQSGHNTVSWYQQALGQGPQFIFQYYREEENGRGNFPPRFSGLQFPNYSSELNVNALELDDSALYLCASSLMGAGEQFFGPGTRLTVL.

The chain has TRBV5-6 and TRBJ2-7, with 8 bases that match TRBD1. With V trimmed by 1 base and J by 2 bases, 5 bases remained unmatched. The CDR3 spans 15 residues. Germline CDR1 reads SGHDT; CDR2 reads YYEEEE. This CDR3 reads CASSLHRGFTYEQYF. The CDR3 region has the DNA TGTGCCAGCAGCTTGCACAGGGGGTTCACCTACGAGCAGTACTTC.

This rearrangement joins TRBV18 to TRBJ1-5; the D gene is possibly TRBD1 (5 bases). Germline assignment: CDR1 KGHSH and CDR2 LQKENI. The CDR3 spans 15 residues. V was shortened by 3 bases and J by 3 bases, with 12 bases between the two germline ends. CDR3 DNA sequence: TGTGCCAGCTCACCGATAGGGGATATCAATCAGCCCCAGCATTTT. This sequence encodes CASSPIGDINQPQHF.

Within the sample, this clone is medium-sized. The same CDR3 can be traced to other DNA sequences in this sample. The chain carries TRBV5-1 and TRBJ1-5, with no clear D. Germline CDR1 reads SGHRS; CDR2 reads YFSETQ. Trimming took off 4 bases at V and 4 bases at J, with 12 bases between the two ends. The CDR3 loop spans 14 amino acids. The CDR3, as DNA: TGCGCCAGCAGCCTAGACGGTGGGAATCAGCCCCAGCATTTT. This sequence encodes CASSLDGGNQPQHF.

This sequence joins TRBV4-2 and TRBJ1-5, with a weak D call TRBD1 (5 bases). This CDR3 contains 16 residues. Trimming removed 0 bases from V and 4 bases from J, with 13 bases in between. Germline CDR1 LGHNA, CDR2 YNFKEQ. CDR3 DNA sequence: TGTGCCAGCAGCCAAGATCCATTCGGGGGGAATCAGCCCCAGCATTTT. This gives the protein CASSQDPFGGNQPQHF.

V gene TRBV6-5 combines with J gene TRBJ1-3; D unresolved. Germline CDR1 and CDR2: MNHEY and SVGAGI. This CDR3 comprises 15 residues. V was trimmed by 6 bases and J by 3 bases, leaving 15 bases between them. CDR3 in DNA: TGTGCCAGCAGCAGGACCGGGAAATTTGGAAACACCATATATTTT. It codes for CASSRTGKFGNTIYF.

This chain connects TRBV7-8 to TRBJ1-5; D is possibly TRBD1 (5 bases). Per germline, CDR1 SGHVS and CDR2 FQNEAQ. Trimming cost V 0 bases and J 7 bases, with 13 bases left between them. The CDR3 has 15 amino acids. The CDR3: CASSLARVGGQPQHF. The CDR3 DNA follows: TGTGCCAGCAGCTTAGCCAGGGTGGGGGGGCAGCCCCAGCATTTT. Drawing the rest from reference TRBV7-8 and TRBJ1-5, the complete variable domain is GAGVSQSPRYKVAKRGQDVALRCDPISGHVSLFWYQQALGQGPEFLTYFQNEAQLDKSGLPSDRFFAERPEGSVSTLKIQRTQQEDSAVYLCASSLARVGGQPQHFGDGTRLSIL.

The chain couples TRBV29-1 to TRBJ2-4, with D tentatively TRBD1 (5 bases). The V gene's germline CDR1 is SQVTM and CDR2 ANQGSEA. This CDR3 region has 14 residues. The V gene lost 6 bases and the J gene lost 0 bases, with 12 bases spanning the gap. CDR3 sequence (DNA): TGCAGCGTAGCTACAGGTCTAGCCAAAAACATTCAGTACTTC. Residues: CSVATGLAKNIQYF.